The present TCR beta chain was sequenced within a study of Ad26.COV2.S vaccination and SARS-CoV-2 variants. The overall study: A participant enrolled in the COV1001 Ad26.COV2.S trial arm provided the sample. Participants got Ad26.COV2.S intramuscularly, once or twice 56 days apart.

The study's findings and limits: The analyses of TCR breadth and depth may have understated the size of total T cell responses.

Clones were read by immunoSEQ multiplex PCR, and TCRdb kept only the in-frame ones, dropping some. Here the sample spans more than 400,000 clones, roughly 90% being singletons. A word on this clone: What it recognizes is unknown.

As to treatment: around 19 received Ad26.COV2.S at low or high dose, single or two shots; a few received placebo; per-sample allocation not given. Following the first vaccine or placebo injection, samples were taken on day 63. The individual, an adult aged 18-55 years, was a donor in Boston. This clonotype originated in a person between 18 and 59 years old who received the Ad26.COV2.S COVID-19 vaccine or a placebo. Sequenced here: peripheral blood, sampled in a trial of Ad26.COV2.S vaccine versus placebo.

CDR3: CASSPYSGKETQYF. CDR3 bases: TGTGCCAGCTCACCATACTCAGGCAAAGAGACCCAGTACTTC. The V gene is TRBV18, the J gene TRBJ2-5; D remains unclear. V was pared by 2 bases and J by 3 bases, with 10 bases between. This CDR3 has 14 residues. The germline V gene encodes CDR1 KGHSH and CDR2 LQKENI.